Below, 20 T cell receptor beta chains from the same sample are listed, as sequenced in a study of OX40 agonist ivuxolimab in advanced cancers. Libraries were prepared through the immunoSEQ multiplex PCR assay. TCRdb mirrors the immuneACCESS table, restricted to in-frame sequences. Some clones are absent from its copies; in checked studies, under half trace to an unresolved V gene, and the reason for the others is unknown. This sample has roughly 20,000 clones in its table, and over 75% of those were observed once. The top ten constitute 15% to 20% of the sample. The sequencing here drew on CD4+ or CD8+ T cells sorted from blood, taken in a trial of the OX40 agonist ivuxolimab. The receptor set was obtained from an adult with an advanced solid tumor such as melanoma, head and neck, liver or kidney cancer.

V is TRBV15 and J is TRBJ1-3, with TRBD1 identical over 7 bases. Germline V gene data show CDR1 as LNHNV and CDR2 as YYDKDF (reference sequence). V lost 5 bases and J lost 1; bases outside the gene matches: 5. This CDR3 comprises 15 residues. The CDR3 DNA follows: TGTGCCACCAGCGCCGACAGGGCGTCTGGAAACACCATATATTTT. Translated, it gives CATSADRASGNTIYF.

This rearrangement joins TRBV4-1 to TRBJ2-1, with a possible D match to TRBD1 (5 bases). In germline, CDR1 is MGHRA, CDR2 YSYEKL. Deletions cut 1 base from V and 10 bases from J, with 11 bases between. The CDR3 is 13 amino acids. CDR3 region: CASSQAGAREQFF. DNA of the CDR3: TGCGCCAGCAGCCAAGCTGGGGCTCGCGAGCAGTTCTTC.

The chain recombines TRBV30 with TRBJ1-1; D is perhaps TRBD1 (5 bases). Germline CDR1 reads GTSNPN; CDR2 reads SVGIG (reference sequence). Trimming took 3 bases from V and 4 from J, leaving 12 bases between them. This CDR3 has 13 amino acids. The DNA for the CDR3 is TGTGCCTGGAGACCAGGGACCGTCACTGAAGCTTTCTTT. It specifies CAWRPGTVTEAFF.

This chain joins TRBV9 and TRBJ2-7; D remains ambiguous. V dropped 0 bases and J dropped 0 bases, with 7 bases sitting between them. From germline, CDR1 is SGDLS and CDR2 YYNGEE. The CDR3 has 14 residues. The CDR3, as DNA: TGTGCCAGCAGCGTAGCCCCGTCCTCCTACGAGCAGTACTTC. Residues: CASSVAPSSYEQYF. The variable domain in full, with the rest retrieved from reference TRBV9 and TRBJ2-7, is DSGVTQTPKHLITATGQRVTLRCSPRSGDLSVYWYQQSLDQGLQFLIQYYNGEERAKGNILERFSAQQFPDLHSELNLSSLELGDSALYFCASSVAPSSYEQYFGPGTRLTVT.

The chain joins TRBV2 to TRBJ1-2; D possibly corresponds to TRBD1 (5 bases). This CDR3 contains 15 residues. Trimming stripped 1 base from V and 2 bases from J, with 11 bases between. Germline lookup yields CDR1 SNHLY and CDR2 FYNNEI. The CDR3 DNA sequence: TGTGCCAGCAGTGAAGGGACGGGGGTAAACTATGGCTACACCTTC. The encoded protein is CASSEGTGVNYGYTF.

This clone was found once. V and J are TRBV5-4 and TRBJ1-1; D not resolved. V was cut by 1 base and J by 3 bases, with 4 bases left in between. From germline, CDR1 is SGHNT and CDR2 YYREEE (reference sequence). This CDR3 is 12 amino acids long. The CDR3 bases are TGTGCCAGCAGCTTGAGCTACACTGAAGCTTTCTTT. Translating it yields CASSLSYTEAFF.

This chain joins TRBV20-1 and TRBJ1-2; D unresolved. With 6 bases removed from V and 6 bases from J, the gap between germline ends came to 11 bases. This CDR3 spans 11 amino acids. The germline V gene encodes CDR1 DFQATT and CDR2 SNEGSKA (reference sequence). CDR3 protein: CSARTFNGYTF. DNA of the CDR3: TGCAGTGCCAGAACCTTTAATGGCTACACCTTC.

V and J are TRBV5-1 and TRBJ2-7, with TRBD1 matching 7 bases. The J segment lost 0 bases and the V segment lost 3 bases, leaving 6 bases of the junction unmatched. Germline V gives CDR1 SGHRS, CDR2 YFSETQ. The CDR3 runs 15 residues. The CDR3 loop is CASSSGQVSSYEQYF. In DNA form, the CDR3 reads TGCGCCAGCAGCTCCGGACAGGTTAGCTCCTACGAGCAGTACTTC.

The chain joins TRBV9 to TRBJ2-1; 12 bases match TRBD2. CDR1 is SGDLS and CDR2 is YYNGEE in the germline V gene. The ends lost 5 bases at V and 2 bases at J; junction bases unmatched: 8. CDR3 length equals 17 residues. The CDR3 is CASRLAGGPSAYNEQFF. The DNA for the CDR3 is TGTGCCAGCAGACTAGCGGGGGGCCCGAGCGCCTACAATGAGCAGTTCTTC. The full variable domain, its missing parts supplied by reference TRBV9 and TRBJ2-1, is DSGVTQTPKHLITATGQRVTLRCSPRSGDLSVYWYQQSLDQGLQFLIQYYNGEERAKGNILERFSAQQFPDLHSELNLSSLELGDSALYFCASRLAGGPSAYNEQFFGPGTRLTVL.

This clone showed up just a few times. This chain uses TRBV7-9 with TRBJ2-7; TRBD1 matches at 8 bases. Germline V lookup: CDR1 SEHNR, CDR2 FQNEAQ (reference sequence). V shed 10 bases and J 5 bases; nucleotides not matched to a gene: 10. CDR3 length equals 13 residues. CDR3 protein: CATRAGGIDEQYF. The CDR3 DNA sequence: TGTGCCACCCGGGCAGGGGGCATCGACGAGCAGTACTTC.

This chain links TRBV27 with TRBJ2-7, with a weak D call TRBD1 (6 bases). The V gene lost 2 bases and the J gene lost 2 bases, with 16 bases spanning the gap. In germline, CDR1 is MNHEY, CDR2 SMNVEV (reference sequence). The CDR3 extends over 16 amino acids. The CDR3 region is CASSLRGHEITYEQYF. The CDR3 nucleotides are TGTGCCAGCAGTTTAAGGGGACACGAGATCACCTACGAGCAGTACTTC.

V is TRBV18 and J is TRBJ2-3; the match to TRBD1 covers 7 bases. The CDR3 is 16 amino acids. The germline V gene encodes CDR1 KGHSH and CDR2 LQKENI. After removal of 1 base from V and 0 bases from J, the junction contained 4 bases not matched to a gene. The CDR3 sequence is CASSPRDSPSTDTQYF. The CDR3 coding sequence is TGTGCCAGCTCACCACGGGACAGCCCTAGCACAGATACGCAGTATTTT.

This sequence joins TRBV9 and TRBJ2-5, with 7 bases identical to TRBD2. Germline V CDR1 and CDR2: SGDLS, YYNGEE. V shed 4 bases, J shed 2 bases, and the junction held 8 bases outside the gene matches. The CDR3 consists of 15 residues. The CDR3 DNA follows: TGTGCCAGCAGCCCCACGGGGGGTGTACAAGAGACCCAGTACTTC. Translating gives CASSPTGGVQETQYF.

The chain is built from TRBV7-3 and TRBJ2-3, with 8 nucleotides matching TRBD2. The CDR3 length is 15 residues. With 2 bases clipped from V and 0 bases from J, the junction kept 1 base outside the gene matches. From germline, CDR1 is SGHTA and CDR2 FQGTGA. CDR3 nucleotides: TGTGCCAGCAGCTTATTAGCGGGGAGCACAGATACGCAGTATTTT. Translating gives CASSLLAGSTDTQYF.

This chain links TRBV7-9 with TRBJ1-4, with D unresolved. The germline gives CDR1 SEHNR, CDR2 FQNEAQ (reference sequence). This CDR3 has 16 residues. Trimming left V 2 bases short and J 0 bases short, with 10 bases between. CDR3 region: CASSLQAEATNEKLFF. DNA of the CDR3: TGTGCCAGCAGCTTACAGGCGGAAGCAACTAATGAAAAACTGTTTTTT.

CDR3 sequence (DNA): TGTGCCAGCAGCTTCGGGACCCCCTACGAGCAGTACTTC. Encoded protein: CASSFGTPYEQYF. V is TRBV7-2 and J is TRBJ2-7, with D possibly called TRBD1 or TRBD2 (5 bases each). Trimming shortened V by 3 bases and J by 2 bases, and 8 bases separated the two germline ends. The CDR3 consists of 13 residues. Germline loops: CDR1 SGHTA, CDR2 FQGNSA. The whole variable domain, filled in from reference TRBV7-2 and TRBJ2-7, reads GAGVSQSPSNKVTEKGKDVELRCDPISGHTALYWYRQSLGQGLEFLIYFQGNSAPDKSGLPSDRFSAERTGGSVSTLTIQRTQQEDSAVYLCASSFGTPYEQYFGPGTRLTVT.

The V gene is TRBV7-2, the J gene TRBJ2-1, with 8 bases that match TRBD2. V was pared by 2 bases and J by 2 bases, with 2 bases of the junction left unmatched. The CDR3 is 15 residues long. CDR1 SGHTA and CDR2 FQGNSA come from the germline V gene. CDR3 coding DNA: TGTGCCAGCAGCTTATACGGGGGGGCCTACAATGAGCAGTTCTTC. Its protein is CASSLYGGAYNEQFF.

This clone is a singleton in its sample. The CDR3 sequence is CASSRWTGEGETQYF. CDR3 coding DNA: TGTGCCAGCAGCCGCTGGACTGGCGAGGGGGAGACCCAGTACTTC. This sequence joins TRBV11-3 and TRBJ2-5; D could derive from TRBD1 or TRBD2 (5 bases each). The germline CDR1 and CDR2 sequences are SGHNT and YENEEA. The CDR3 length is 15 residues. V lost 5 bases and J 5 bases, leaving 18 bases between the germline ends.

V and J are TRBV30 and TRBJ2-7, with D tentatively TRBD1 (7 bases). The CDR3 spans 15 residues. V was shortened by 0 bases and J by 4 bases, with 16 bases between the two germline ends. Germline CDR1 GTSNPN, CDR2 SVGIG (reference sequence). The CDR3 sequence: CAWSVLAGGGYEQYF. The CDR3 region has the DNA TGTGCCTGGAGTGTATTGGCAGGGGGAGGTTACGAGCAGTACTTC.

Written as DNA, the CDR3 is TGTGCCAGCAGTTTGCAGGGAAGTAACACTGAAGCTTTCTTT. Amino acid sequence: CASSLQGSNTEAFF. The V call is TRBV28, the J call TRBJ1-1; D may be TRBD1 (5 bases). Per germline, CDR1 MDHEN and CDR2 SYDVKM. Trimming left V 3 bases short and J 2 bases short, with 10 bases between. The CDR3 is made up of 14 amino acids.